These T cell receptor beta chains were read from a single sample in a study of post-analysis software for immune sequencing data. TCRdb passed the PCR reads through MiXCR, listing each CDR3 protein once. The sample holds hundreds of thousands of distinct CDR3 sequences, more than 50% seen once. The sequencing sample was made of blood. These receptors all stem from a girl aged 2-9 years with multiple sclerosis. CDR3s include the opening cysteine and the closing phenylalanine or tryptophan. A D gene is named only where the DNA matches it firmly. Clone size is stated in some rows and not others, as once, few, many or a class when expanded.

TRBJ2-7 | NA | TRBV29-1 | NA | CSVEKDEQYF | TGCAGCGTTGAGAAGGACGAGCAGTACTTC
TRBJ2-3 | NA | TRBV29-1 | NA | CSVVRDRRFSDTQYF | TGCAGCGTTGTGAGGGACCGAAGGTTCTCAGATACGCAGTATTTT
TRBJ1-6 | NA | TRBV4-2 | TRBD1 | CASSRPEQGDHSPLHF | TGTGCCAGCAGCCGACCAGAACAGGGGGATCATTCACCCCTCCACTTT
TRBJ1-2 | once | TRBV7-2 | NA | CASSLYGPNYGYTF | TGTGCCAGCAGCTTATACGGTCCTAACTATGGCTACACCTTC
TRBJ1-2 | NA | TRBV16 | NA | CASSQSPNTNYGYTF | TGTGCCAGCAGCCAGTCACCGAATACTAACTATGGCTACACCTTC
TRBJ2-3 | NA | TRBV6-2/TRBV6-3 | NA | CASSYLVAESTDTQYF | TGTGCCAGCAGTTACTTAGTTGCAGAATCCACAGATACGCAGTATTTT
TRBJ2-3 | NA | TRBV29-1 | NA | CSVDSESTDTQYF | TGCAGCGTTGACTCCGAAAGCACAGATACGCAGTATTTT
TRBJ2-3 | NA | TRBV29-1 | TRBD1 | CSVGAGTGLDTQYF | TGCAGCGTTGGGGCCGGGACAGGGCTGGATACGCAGTATTTT
TRBJ2-5 | NA | TRBV2 | NA | CASRGAMTYRETQYF | TGTGCCAGCAGAGGGGCCATGACGTACCGAGAGACCCAGTACTTC
TRBJ2-1 | NA | TRBV20-1 | NA | CSACPSGNEQFF | TGCAGTGCTTGCCCATCCGGAAATGAGCAGTTCTTC
TRBJ2-3 | NA | TRBV2 | TRBD2 | CASKNWRGGTDTQYF | TGTGCCAGCAAGAACTGGCGGGGGGGCACAGATACGCAGTATTTT
TRBJ2-2 | NA | TRBV12-3/TRBV12-4 | TRBD1 | CASSTGTGGAGELFF | TGTGCCAGCAGTACCGGGACAGGGGGTGCCGGGGAGCTGTTTTTT
TRBJ1-5 | NA | TRBV20-1 | TRBD1 | CSASTGGPSNQPQHF | TGCAGTGCTAGCACAGGGGGACCTAGCAATCAGCCCCAGCATTTT
TRBJ2-7 | NA | TRBV20-1 | TRBD2 | CSARPDGLAGGGRNYEQYF | TGCAGTGCTAGGCCCGATGGGCTAGCGGGAGGGGGTCGAAACTACGAGCAGTACTTC
TRBJ2-3 | few | TRBV5-1 | TRBD2 | CASSLAASGSTDTQYF | TGCGCCAGCAGCTTGGCGGCTAGCGGAAGCACAGATACGCAGTATTTT
TRBJ2-7 | few | TRBV5-5 | NA | CASSLDRSNYEQYF | TGTGCCAGCAGCTTGGACAGGAGTAACTACGAGCAGTACTTC
TRBJ2-1 | few | TRBV5-1 | NA | CASSFEGHMQFF | TGCGCCAGCAGCTTTGAAGGACACATGCAGTTCTTC
TRBJ2-5 | NA | TRBV15 | NA | CATSRDGAAPQETQYF | TGTGCCACCAGCAGAGATGGGGCCGCTCCTCAAGAGACCCAGTACTTC
TRBJ2-3 | NA | TRBV20-1 | TRBD2 | CSARRDGGRGNTQYF | TGCAGTGCCCGACGAGACGGCGGGAGGGGTAATACGCAGTATTTT
TRBJ1-5 | NA | TRBV14 | NA | CASSQDIPREPQHF | TGTGCCAGCAGCCAAGATATCCCTAGGGAGCCCCAGCATTTT
TRBJ1-4 | few | TRBV29-1 | TRBD1 | CSVADRGGEKLFF | TGCAGCGTAGCAGACAGGGGAGGAGAAAAACTGTTTTTT
TRBJ1-1 | NA | TRBV5-1 | NA | CASSLADTVEAFF | TGCGCCAGCAGCTTGGCCGACACCGTGGAAGCTTTCTTT
TRBJ2-1 | NA | TRBV20-1 | TRBD2 | CSASGGIVNEQFF | TGCAGTGCGAGCGGGGGGATAGTAAATGAGCAGTTCTTC
TRBJ2-3 | once | TRBV9 | NA | CASSENRDDGTDTQYF | TGTGCCAGCAGCGAAAACAGGGATGACGGCACAGATACGCAGTATTTT
TRBJ2-7 | NA | TRBV3-1 | NA | CAGSGQMPSGVLLGGYYEQYF | TGTGCCGGCAGCGGACAGATGCCTAGCGGAGTTCTTTTAGGGGGATACTACGAGCAGTACTTC
TRBJ2-2 | NA | TRBV29-1 | TRBD2 | CSAVGGRPETGELFF | TGCAGCGCTGTGGGGGGGAGGCCAGAGACCGGGGAGCTGTTTTTT
TRBJ1-2 | NA | TRBV25-1 | TRBD1 | CAGRWRQGDGYTF | TGTGCCGGCAGATGGAGGCAGGGGGATGGCTACACCTTC
TRBJ2-1 | once | TRBV7-6 | NA | CASSLVGDDNEQFF | TGTGCCAGCAGCTTAGTAGGGGACGACAATGAGCAGTTCTTC
TRBJ2-2 | NA | TRBV7-9 | NA | CASSLARANTGELFF | TGTGCCAGCAGCTTAGCCAGGGCGAACACCGGGGAGCTGTTTTTT
TRBJ2-2 | NA | TRBV27 | NA | CASSPQTPGELFF | TGTGCCAGCAGCCCCCAGACTCCCGGGGAGCTGTTTTTT
TRBJ1-6 | NA | TRBV3-1 | NA | CASSQGPFYNSPLHF | TGTGCCAGCAGCCAGGGACCGTTCTATAATTCACCCCTCCACTTT
TRBJ2-7 | NA | TRBV13 | TRBD1 | CASSGQGTYEQYF | TGTGCCAGCAGCGGACAGGGGACCTACGAGCAGTACTTC
TRBJ2-3 | few | TRBV15 | TRBD2 | CATSRGEALAHTDTQYF | TGTGCCACCAGCAGAGGCGAGGCACTAGCGCACACAGATACGCAGTATTTT
TRBJ2-7 | NA | TRBV11-2 | NA | CASSLRVTRSYEQYF | TGTGCCAGCAGCTTAAGGGTCACCCGCTCCTACGAGCAGTACTTC
TRBJ1-4 | NA | TRBV6-5 | NA | CASSYGGAGPSTNEKLFF | TGTGCCAGCAGTTACGGCGGCGCAGGGCCTTCAACTAATGAAAAACTGTTTTTT
TRBJ2-4 | few | TRBV20-1 | TRBD2 | CSACGLAGGENIQYF | TGCAGTGCCTGCGGACTAGCGGGGGGGGAAAACATTCAGTACTTC
TRBJ2-3 | NA | TRBV7-9 | TRBD1 | CASSFLDRGQTRTDTQYF | TGTGCCAGCAGCTTTCTGGACAGGGGCCAAACGCGCACAGATACGCAGTATTTT
TRBJ2-2 | NA | TRBV7-7 | NA | CASSRTYTGELFF | TGTGCCAGCAGCCGGACTTACACCGGGGAGCTGTTTTTT
TRBJ2-5 | NA | TRBV20-1 | NA | CSASDIQETQYF | TGCAGTGCTAGCGACATCCAAGAGACCCAGTACTTC
TRBJ2-5 | NA | TRBV20-1 | TRBD2 | CSAQTSGGNLGTQYF | TGCAGTGCTCAGACTAGCGGGGGGAACCTGGGGACCCAGTACTTC
TRBJ2-3 | NA | TRBV27 | TRBD2 | CASSLNLASGGTDTQYF | TGTGCCAGCAGTTTAAATCTGGCTAGCGGGGGCACAGATACGCAGTATTTT
TRBJ1-1 | NA | TRBV7-2 | NA | CASSLVSRGAEAFF | TGTGCCAGCAGCTTAGTATCTCGGGGTGCTGAAGCTTTCTTT
TRBJ2-3 | NA | TRBV10-1 | TRBD2 | CASSLTSGGNSDTQYF | TGCGCCAGCAGCCTTACTAGCGGGGGTAACTCAGATACGCAGTATTTT
TRBJ2-3 | NA | TRBV9 | TRBD2 | CASSAQRLAGASADTQYF | TGTGCCAGCAGCGCCCAAAGACTAGCGGGGGCCAGTGCAGATACGCAGTATTTT
TRBJ1-2 | few | TRBV6-4 | NA | CASSGNRELGYTF | TGTGCCAGCAGTGGAAACAGGGAATTGGGCTACACCTTC
TRBJ2-3 | NA | TRBV20-1 | NA | CSARQGGAADTQYF | TGCAGTGCTAGACAAGGGGGGGCGGCAGATACGCAGTATTTT
TRBJ1-4 | few | TRBV12-3/TRBV12-4 | NA | CASRGGTNEKLFF | TGTGCCAGCCGTGGGGGTACTAATGAAAAACTGTTTTTT
TRBJ2-7 | NA | TRBV7-9 | TRBD2 | CASTLAGGRNEQYF | TGTGCCAGCACCTTAGCGGGAGGTAGGAACGAGCAGTACTTC
TRBJ2-5 | NA | TRBV25-1 | TRBD1 | CASSAPGTAQETQYF | TGTGCCAGCAGTGCCCCCGGGACAGCGCAAGAGACCCAGTACTTC